What follows is one T cell receptor (beta chain) and its context. Its antigen is not known. This record comes from a study of T cell responses to AZD1222 COVID-19 vaccine. The V gene end was trimmed by 3 bases and the J gene end by 8 bases; junction bases not matched to a gene: 5. The germline V gene has CDR1 MNHEY and CDR2 SMNVEV (reference sequence). The CDR3 contains 15 residues. Study-wide results and limits: In all cases, repertoires were sampled only after the peak T cell response. The breadth and depth of Spike-specific TCRs increased once two AZD1222 doses had been given. Epitopes outside B.1.351 and B.1.1.7 mutated regions reportedly drew nearly half of spike TCRs. White British people made up most donors, females outnumbered males, and clonal diversity was possibly underestimated.

Using immunoSEQ multiplex PCR, the repertoire was profiled, and TCRdb retains in-frame clones only, with some absent. This table has about 90,000 clones, approximately 90% appearing once. The material was peripheral blood, obtained on day 0 of MenACWY control vaccination. This chain connects TRBV27 to TRBJ2-1, with 12 bases that match TRBD2. This clonotype originated in an adult in good health. This chain's CDR3 is CASSFPTSGSDEQFF. The DNA for the CDR3 is TGTGCCAGCAGTTTCCCGACTAGCGGGAGCGATGAGCAGTTCTTC.